This T cell receptor beta chain was obtained from a study of blood T cells in healthy people across ages. At the level of the study: In model experiments, template switching was able to capture about one barcoded beta molecule for every two T cells that were present.

Of note for this clonotype: Its target is unknown.

Overall study results and limits: CMV status of donors was unknown, possibly confounding expanded clonotype changes.

With a J-beta primer mix and a sample-barcoded 5' primer, a second PCR ran 7 to 11 cycles. A template-switch adaptor that had 12 random nucleotides put a tag on each cDNA molecule. TCRdb ran MiXCR on the 5' RACE reads and lists one entry per CDR3 protein. This sample yields 650,000 or so distinct CDR3 sequences, of which more than 45% are seen a single time; about 14% belongs to the top ten. Germline V gene data show CDR1 as SGDLS and CDR2 as YYNGEE. The CDR3 has 19 residues. After removal of 0 bases from V and 4 bases from J, the junction contained 7 bases not matched to a gene. Total RNA amounts of at least 5.5 micrograms were extracted per sample.

The receptor's source is a woman older than 75 in good health. The genes are TRBV9 and TRBJ2-1, with 16 bases lining up with TRBD2. Material: blood. The CDR3 bases are TGTGCCAGCAGCGTAGCTGGGACTAGCGGGGGGGCCTGGTACAATGAGCAGTTCTTC. Translation gives CASSVAGTSGGAWYNEQFF.